Sequencing of this T cell receptor beta chain was carried out in a study of cytomegalovirus exposure and HLA in healthy donors. Overall study: There were under 140 million unique TCR beta sequences, drawn from about 180 million T cells, in an earlier analysis.

Findings of the study overall: TCR beta chain V- and J-gene trimming was linked, in a later analysis, to a missense variant in DCLRE1C. It was approximately 150 TCR beta chains that were listed as cytomegalovirus-associated.

PCR was performed using 60 Vbeta and 13 Jbeta primers. Authors' processing steps: In a later analysis, of some 80 million unique beta chains, 9 million to 11 million appeared in at least two donors. Generated by immunoSEQ multiplex PCR, the TCRdb table keeps only in-frame clones and is missing some. The D gene and trimming were derived from the DNA, and the V and J assignments and clone size from that table. The sample lists some 140,000 clones, 50% to 75% occurring once. Per the germline V gene, CDR1 is SGHAT and CDR2 is FQNNGV. The CDR3 length is 13 residues. V lost 4 bases and J lost 2, with 9 bases in between. In regard to this clone: Its antigen is not known.

The sample taken for sequencing was PBMCs. This receptor was identified in a woman aged 40 to 55 in good health and CMV-seronegative. V usage is TRBV11-2 and J usage is TRBJ2-7, with D tentatively TRBD1 (5 bases). CDR3 sequence: CASSYGAAYEQYF. The CDR3 nucleotides read TGTGCCAGCAGCTATGGGGCGGCCTACGAGCAGTACTTC.